The count of the clone carrying this T cell receptor (beta chain) is one. No antigen is known for it. In germline, CDR1 is MDHEN, CDR2 SYDVKM. Trimming left V 3 bases short and J 6 bases short, with 15 bases between. The CDR3 length is 14 residues. Method: immunoSEQ multiplex PCR; TCRdb's copy keeps in-frame clones and lacks some. The sample has over 100,000 clones; roughly 85% are singletons. This entry belongs to a study of T cell responses to AZD1222 COVID-19 vaccine. Study findings and constraints: Most donors were white British and more were female, and clonal diversity was possibly underestimated. No repertoire was sampled before or during the peak T cell response, only after it.

J is TRBJ2-7 and V is TRBV28, with a weak D call TRBD1 (7 bases). The sequencing used peripheral blood, collected 28 days after the second dose of the MenACWY control vaccine. The clonotype originates from an adult who received the MenACWY meningococcal vaccine as a control. CDR3 residues: CASSFSQGTAEQYV. In DNA, the CDR3 is TGTGCCAGCAGTTTTTCACAGGGGACTGCCGAGCAGTACGTC.